The sequence of this TCR beta chain was determined in a study of cytomegalovirus exposure and HLA in healthy donors. This CDR3 spans 16 amino acids. Germline V lookup: CDR1 LGHNA, CDR2 YSLEER. Unmatched junction bases numbered 4, after V lost 4 bases and J lost 1 base. Both 60 Vbeta primers and 13 Jbeta primers went into the PCR. Sequencing used immunoSEQ multiplex PCR; TCRdb keeps in-frame clones, though not all of them. The repertoire holds tens of thousands of clones, with 60% to 80% as singletons. The rearrangement links TRBV4-3 to TRBJ2-2; TRBD2 agrees at 9 bases. The sample consisted of PBMCs. This receptor was identified in a woman aged 45-59 years in good health and CMV-seropositive. CDR3 nucleotides: TGCGCCAGCAGCCCGGGACTAGCAGGGAACACCGGGGAGCTGTTTTTT. It yields the protein CASSPGLAGNTGELFF.